Sequencing of this T cell receptor beta chain was carried out in a study of T cells in Graves' hyperthyroidism and ophthalmopathy. Across the whole study: Peripheral blood collection took place at initial diagnosis, before any treatment. Whole-study findings and limits: Most clonotypes that expanded in the thyroid above 0.001 also showed up in blood.

Graves' hyperthyroidism qualified as stable when ophthalmopathy did not progress within 18 months. With a duration under 2 months, the hyperthyroidism was newly diagnosed in patients aged 18 to 65. The TCR beta CDR3 regions underwent amplification using RNA transcripts as the source. The HTBI primer set served for first-round RT-PCR of the TCR CDR3. TCRdb re-derived calls from the multiplex PCR reads in MiXCR, one entry per CDR3 protein. This repertoire shows roughly 380,000 distinct CDR3 sequences, over 11% found once; its top ten account for 11%. In this sample, this clonotype turned up many times. What it recognizes is unknown. Sequencing input: blood. The origin of this receptor is a woman in her sixties with Graves' hyperthyroidism.

The CDR3 DNA reads TGCAGCGTTGAAGGACTAGCGGGTCTAGATACGCAGTATTTT. Its protein product is CSVEGLAGLDTQYF. This chain connects TRBV29-1 to TRBJ2-3; TRBD2 matches at 10 bases. V was clipped by 1 base and J by 5 bases; unmatched bases: 3. The CDR3 is made up of 14 amino acids. Germline-derived CDR1 and CDR2 are SQVTM and ANQGSEA.